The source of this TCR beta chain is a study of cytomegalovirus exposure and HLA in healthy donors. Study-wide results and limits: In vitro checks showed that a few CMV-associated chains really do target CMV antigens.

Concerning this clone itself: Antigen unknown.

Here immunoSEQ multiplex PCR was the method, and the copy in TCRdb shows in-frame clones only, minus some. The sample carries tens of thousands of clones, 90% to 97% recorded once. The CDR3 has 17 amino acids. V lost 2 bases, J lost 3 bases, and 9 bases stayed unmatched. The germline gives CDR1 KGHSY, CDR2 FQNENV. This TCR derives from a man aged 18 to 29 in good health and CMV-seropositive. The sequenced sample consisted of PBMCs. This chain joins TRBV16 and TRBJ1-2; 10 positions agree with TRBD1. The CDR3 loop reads CASSQPIMGQGYYGYTF. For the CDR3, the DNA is TGTGCCAGCAGCCAACCTATTATGGGACAGGGGTACTATGGCTACACCTTC. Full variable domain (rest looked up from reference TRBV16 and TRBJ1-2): GEEVAQTPKHLVRGEGQKAKLYCAPIKGHSYVFWYQQVLKNEFKFLISFQNENVFDETGMPKERFSAKCLPNSPCSLEIQATKLEDSAVYFCASSQPIMGQGYYGYTFGSGTRLTVV.